One and the same sample provided the 6 T cell receptor beta chains below, sequenced in a study of cytomegalovirus exposure and HLA in healthy donors. PCR employed 60 Vbeta and 13 Jbeta primers. The data were produced by immunoSEQ multiplex PCR, yet TCRdb's version contains in-frame clones alone and is incomplete. The sample shows some 180,000 clones, about 83% of them seen only once. The sequenced sample consisted of PBMCs. Every receptor here comes from a female donor in good health and CMV-seronegative.

With regard to this clone: One end of the junction does not line up with germline, which may come from a read error. The rearrangement links TRBV12-5 to TRBJ2-3; tentative D call: TRBD1 (5 bases). Germline CDR1 LGHNT, CDR2 FRNRAP. The CDR3 consists of 13 residues. The CDR3 DNA reads TGTGCTGGTGGATCAGGGATGGGAGATACGCAGTATTTT. Translated: CAGGSGMGDTQYF. Full variable domain (rest looked up from reference TRBV12-5 and TRBJ2-3): DARVTQTPRHKVTEMGQEVTMRCQPILGHNTVFWYRQTMMQGLELLAYFRNRAPLDDSGMPKDRFSAEMPDATLATLKIQPSEPRDSAVYFCAGGSGMGDTQYFGPGTRLTVL.

The rearrangement uses TRBV11-2 and TRBJ2-1; no definite D call. The CDR3 loop spans 13 amino acids. The germline CDR1 and CDR2 sequences are SGHAT and FQNNGV. The V end was cut by 3 bases, the J end by 4 bases, with 7 bases between. The CDR3 loop is CASSLGSYNEQFF. The CDR3 bases are TGTGCCAGCAGCTTGGGCTCTTACAATGAGCAGTTCTTC. Supplemented by reference TRBV11-2 and TRBJ2-1, the full variable domain reads EAGVAQSPRYKIIEKRQSVAFWCNPISGHATLYWYQQILGQGPKLLIQFQNNGVVDDSQLPKDRFSAERLKGVDSTLKIQPAKLEDSAVYLCASSLGSYNEQFFGPGTRLTVL.

The chain carries TRBV4-1 and TRBJ2-5; 8 bases are shared with TRBD2. J lost 5 bases, V lost 0 bases, and 11 bases had no gene match. The CDR3 totals 17 residues. Germline CDR1 MGHRA, CDR2 YSYEKL. This CDR3 reads CASSQDPGQRGYETQYF. The CDR3 nucleotides are TGCGCCAGCAGCCAAGATCCCGGTCAGCGGGGGTATGAGACCCAGTACTTC.

V usage is TRBV7-9 and J usage is TRBJ2-1; a weak D match, TRBD2 (5 bases). Germline V gene sequence: CDR1 SEHNR, CDR2 FQNEAQ (reference sequence). The CDR3 spans 15 residues. The V end lost 5 bases, the J end lost 9 bases, and 20 bases lay between the germline ends. The CDR3 coding sequence is TGTGCCAGCAGCCCGGCGACCACAACTAGTACTGAGCAGTTCTTC. Protein product: CASSPATTTSTEQFF.

The chain joins TRBV27 to TRBJ2-2; no firm D call. The germline gives CDR1 MNHEY, CDR2 SMNVEV (reference sequence). The CDR3 runs 13 residues. Trimming stripped 5 bases from V and 2 bases from J, with 6 bases between. Here the CDR3 DNA reads TGTGCCAGCAGTCTCCTTAACACCGGGGAGCTGTTTTTT. Encoded protein: CASSLLNTGELFF.

The J gene is TRBJ2-1, the V gene TRBV29-1; 12 bases map to TRBD2. Germline CDR1 SQVTM, CDR2 ANQGSEA. This CDR3 is built from 14 residues. Trimming cost V 3 bases and J 9 bases; bases outside gene matches: 6. The CDR3 coding sequence is TGCAGCGTTGATATGACTAGCGGGGGAGGTGAGCAGTTCTTC. It is translated as CSVDMTSGGGEQFF.